These 21 T cell receptor beta chains were sequenced from one sample in a study of Graves' ophthalmopathy and Graves' hyperthyroidism. Amplification of the TCR beta CDR3 regions used RNA transcripts (as template). HTBI primers were used in a first-round RT-PCR, which preceded a second-round multiplex PCR. TCRdb called the multiplex PCR reads again in MiXCR, with one record for every CDR3 protein. The table lists about 480,000 distinct CDR3 sequences, approximately 14% of them singletons. The sequencing sample was made of blood. Receptors originate from a woman aged 30 to 39 with Graves' ophthalmopathy.

This clonotype was seen a handful of times. The V call is TRBV10-3, the J call TRBJ2-7; 10 nucleotides agree with TRBD1. Germline values: CDR1 ENHRY, CDR2 SYGVKD. There are 13 residues in the CDR3. V was pared by 6 bases and J by 5 bases, with 4 bases of the junction left unmatched. The chain's CDR3 is CAIRGQGTDEQYF. The CDR3 DNA is TGTGCCATCAGGGGACAGGGGACCGACGAGCAGTACTTC.

For the CDR3, the DNA is TGTGCCAGCAGTGAAGCCCAGGGGGGGACCCAGTACTTC. This codes for CASSEAQGGTQYF. V and J are TRBV2 and TRBJ2-5; D possibly corresponds to TRBD1 (7 bases). This CDR3 is 13 amino acids long. CDR1 is SNHLY, CDR2 FYNNEI, per germline. V dropped 0 bases and J dropped 7 bases, with 9 bases sitting between them.

Ten or more counts support this clonotype. The V gene is TRBV5-1, the J gene TRBJ1-2, with 10 bases fitting TRBD1. The junction had 13 bases not matched to a gene; V was cut back by 3 bases and J by 8 bases. The germline V gene has CDR1 SGHRS and CDR2 YFSETQ. This CDR3 has 16 residues. The CDR3 DNA reads as TGCGCCAGCAGCTACCTACCTAGACAGGGGGCGCCGGGCTACACCTTC. This sequence encodes CASSYLPRQGAPGYTF.

This clonotype was detected many times. The chain couples TRBV6-1 to TRBJ2-7; 9 nucleotides agree with TRBD1. J was trimmed by 3 bases and V by 7 bases; bases with no gene match: 7. There are 14 residues in the CDR3. Germline CDR1 is MNHNS and CDR2 is SASEGT. The DNA of the CDR3 is TGTGCCAGCACCCCCGGGACAGGGAACTACGAGCAGTACTTC. Translation gives CASTPGTGNYEQYF.

The sample holds many counts of this clonotype. The chain combines TRBV7-9 with TRBJ1-6; 7 bases line up with TRBD1. Losses at the gene ends were 5 bases for V and 5 bases for J; bases not matched to a gene: 9. Per the germline V gene, CDR1 is SEHNR and CDR2 is FQNEAQ (reference sequence). CDR3 length: 16 amino acids. In DNA, the CDR3 is TGTGCCAGCAGCGCAATACAGGGGCTCGATAATTCACCCCTCCACTTT. It is translated as CASSAIQGLDNSPLHF.

The genes are TRBV11-2 and TRBJ2-3; the D gene is possibly TRBD2 (5 bases). The germline V gene has CDR1 SGHAT and CDR2 FQNNGV. This CDR3 has 15 residues. Trimming took 0 bases from V and 2 from J, leaving 9 bases between them. CDR3 coding DNA: TGTGCCAGCAGCTTAGAGCGAGGGCTCACAGATACGCAGTATTTT. This codes for CASSLERGLTDTQYF.

This clonotype occurred many times. The chain combines TRBV11-2 with TRBJ1-2; D is unresolved. Trimming took off 7 bases at V and 7 bases at J, with 16 bases between the two ends. This CDR3 comprises 13 residues. The germline V gene encodes CDR1 SGHAT and CDR2 FQNNGV. The CDR3 loop is CASTVREGVGYTF. The CDR3 nucleotides read TGTGCCAGCACCGTTCGGGAGGGTGTTGGCTACACCTTC.

A few counts support this clonotype. V is TRBV30 and J is TRBJ1-1; D remains unclear. In germline, CDR1 is GTSNPN, CDR2 SVGIG (reference sequence). The CDR3 contains 14 residues. V was shortened by 3 bases and J by 1 base, with 12 bases between the two germline ends. In nucleotides, the CDR3 is TGTGCCTGGAGGAAGAGGGCAGCGAACACTGAAGCTTTCTTT. Translated: CAWRKRAANTEAFF.

The chain uses TRBV6-5 and TRBJ1-6; 11 nucleotides match TRBD1. This CDR3 is 16 amino acids long. Germline V gene lookup returns CDR1 MNHEY and CDR2 SVGAGI. V was pared by 4 bases and J by 5 bases, with 4 bases of the junction left unmatched. The CDR3 here is CASSSDRGRDNSPLHF. DNA for the CDR3: TGTGCCAGCAGTTCGGACAGGGGGCGAGATAATTCACCCCTCCACTTT.

This clonotype was seen at least ten times. The chain recombines TRBV12-3 or TRBV12-4 with TRBJ1-2; no clear D. The CDR3 runs 16 residues. Deletions cut 5 bases from V and 6 bases from J, with 22 bases between. DNA for the CDR3: TGTGCCAGCAGTCCTCCAACTGGGCCTTCCCCCCATGGCTACACCTTC. This sequence encodes CASSPPTGPSPHGYTF.

This clonotype was recorded many times. The genes are TRBV6-5 and TRBJ1-1; D gene uncertain. Germline CDR1 reads MNHEY; CDR2 reads SVGAGI. The length of the CDR3 is 14 residues. V gave up 6 bases and J gave up 5 bases, with 16 bases separating them. CDR3 in DNA: TGTGCCAGCAGCCCCGGGAGGATCTATACTGAAGCTTTCTTT. It codes for CASSPGRIYTEAFF.

This clonotype was seen many times. The chain joins TRBV9 to TRBJ1-1; no clear D gene. CDR3 length: 14 residues. The V gene's germline CDR1 is SGDLS and CDR2 YYNGEE. V was pared by 0 bases and J by 2 bases, with 8 bases between. The chain's CDR3 is CASSVAEGNTEAFF. The CDR3 DNA sequence: TGTGCCAGCAGCGTAGCTGAGGGTAACACTGAAGCTTTCTTT.

In this sample, this clonotype turned up many times. J is TRBJ2-7 and V is TRBV9, with D perhaps matching TRBD1 (6 bases). CDR1 is SGDLS and CDR2 is YYNGEE in the germline V gene. V gave up 0 bases and J gave up 2 bases, with 12 bases separating them. The length of the CDR3 is 15 residues. Here the CDR3 DNA reads TGTGCCAGCAGCGTAGCTTGGGGGCCCACCTACGAGCAGTACTTC. Its translation: CASSVAWGPTYEQYF.

The gene calls are TRBV20-1 and TRBJ1-5, with a possible D match to TRBD1 (6 bases). Trimming shortened V by 5 bases and J by 0 bases, and 20 bases separated the two germline ends. Germline loops: CDR1 DFQATT, CDR2 SNEGSKA (reference sequence). The length of the CDR3 is 17 residues. The CDR3 DNA sequence: TGCAGTGCTGGGCCTAGCCAGGGGCAATATAGCAATCAGCCCCAGCATTTT. It specifies CSAGPSQGQYSNQPQHF.

This clonotype showed up many times. This chain joins TRBV12-5 and TRBJ2-7; D unresolved. Germline values: CDR1 LGHNT, CDR2 FRNRAP. This CDR3 has 12 amino acids. V lost 2 bases, J lost 3 bases, and 5 bases lay in between. The CDR3: CASGLTSYEQYF. DNA for the CDR3: TGTGCTAGTGGTTTGACCAGCTACGAGCAGTACTTC.

This clonotype was found a few times. This chain's CDR3 is CATSRDGGRGTEAFF. The CDR3, as DNA: TGTGCCACCAGCAGAGATGGAGGGAGAGGGACTGAAGCTTTCTTT. V and J are TRBV15 and TRBJ1-1; no definite D call. Germline loops: CDR1 LNHNV, CDR2 YYDKDF (reference sequence). The CDR3 spans 15 residues. The ends were cut back, 0 bases at V and 5 bases at J, with 13 bases in the middle.

This clonotype was detected many times. The rearrangement joins TRBV2 to TRBJ1-3; D remains ambiguous. The germline V gene has CDR1 SNHLY and CDR2 FYNNEI. V was cut by 7 bases and J by 8 bases, with 21 bases left in between. This CDR3 has 15 amino acids. This CDR3 reads CASIYGVGLADTIYF. CDR3 DNA sequence: TGTGCCAGCATCTACGGGGTGGGATTGGCAGACACCATATATTTT.

The chain links TRBV5-5 to TRBJ2-6, with no clear D. Trimming removed 1 base from V and 1 base from J, with 9 bases in between. The CDR3 totals 16 residues. The germline V gene encodes CDR1 SGHKS and CDR2 YYEKEE (reference sequence). The CDR3 nucleotides read TGTGCCAGCAGCTTGAACTCCAGATCTGGGGCCAACGTCCTGACTTTC. This translates into CASSLNSRSGANVLTF.

This clonotype was seen many times. The chain has TRBV12-3 or TRBV12-4 and TRBJ1-2; tentatively, D is TRBD1 (6 bases). V was trimmed by 3 bases and J by 2 bases, leaving 19 bases between them. CDR3 length equals 17 residues. CDR3 amino acids: CASSFANGDIENYGYTF. Written as DNA, the CDR3 is TGTGCCAGCAGTTTCGCCAATGGGGACATCGAGAACTATGGCTACACCTTC.

The table lists this clonotype with many counts. A junction boundary mismatches the germline segment, possibly from a read error. The chain couples TRBV24-1 to TRBJ2-2; no reliable D call. This CDR3 spans 12 amino acids. Germline loops: CDR1 KGHDR, CDR2 SFDVKD. The DNA of the CDR3 is TGTGCCGCCAGTGCCCTCACCGGGGAGCTGTTTTTT. This codes for CAASALTGELFF.

This clonotype showed up many times. One junction end does not reproduce the germline sequence, and a read error may be involved. This chain uses TRBV6-1 with TRBJ2-7, with 9 bases matching TRBD2. There are 14 residues in the CDR3. The germline V gene encodes CDR1 MNHNS and CDR2 SASEGT. For the CDR3, the DNA is TGTGTCAGCAGTGGACTAGCGCAGTCCTACGAGCAGTACTTC. Its protein product is CVSSGLAQSYEQYF.